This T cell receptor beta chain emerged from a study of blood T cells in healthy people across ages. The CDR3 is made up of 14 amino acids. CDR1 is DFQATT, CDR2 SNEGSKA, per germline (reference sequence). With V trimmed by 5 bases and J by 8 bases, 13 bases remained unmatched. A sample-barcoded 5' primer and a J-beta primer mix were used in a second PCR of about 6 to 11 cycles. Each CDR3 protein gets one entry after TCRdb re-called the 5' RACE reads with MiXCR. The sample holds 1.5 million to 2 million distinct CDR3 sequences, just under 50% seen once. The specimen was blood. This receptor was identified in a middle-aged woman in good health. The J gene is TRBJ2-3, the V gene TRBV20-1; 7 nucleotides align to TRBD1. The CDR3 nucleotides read TGCAGTGCTGGGTCCCTGGGAGAGGGGGCTACGCAGTATTTT. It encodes CSAGSLGEGATQYF.